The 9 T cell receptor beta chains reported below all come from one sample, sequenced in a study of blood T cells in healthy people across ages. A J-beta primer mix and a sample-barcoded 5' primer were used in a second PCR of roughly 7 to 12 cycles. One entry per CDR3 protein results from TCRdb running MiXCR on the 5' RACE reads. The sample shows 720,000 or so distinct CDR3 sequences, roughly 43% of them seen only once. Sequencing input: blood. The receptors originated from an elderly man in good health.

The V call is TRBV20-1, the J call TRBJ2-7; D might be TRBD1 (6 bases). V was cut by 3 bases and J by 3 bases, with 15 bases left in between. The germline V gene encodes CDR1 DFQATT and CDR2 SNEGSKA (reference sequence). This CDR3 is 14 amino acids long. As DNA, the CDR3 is TGCAGTGCTAGTTCTACAGGGAGACTCTACGAGCAGTACTTC. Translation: CSASSTGRLYEQYF.

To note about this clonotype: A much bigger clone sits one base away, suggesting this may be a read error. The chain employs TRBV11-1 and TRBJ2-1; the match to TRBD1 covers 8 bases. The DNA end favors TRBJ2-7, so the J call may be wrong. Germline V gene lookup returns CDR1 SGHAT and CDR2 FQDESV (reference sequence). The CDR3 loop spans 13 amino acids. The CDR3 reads CASSFRGLNEQYF. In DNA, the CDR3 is TGTGCCAGCAGCTTCAGGGGGCTCAATGAGCAGTACTTC.

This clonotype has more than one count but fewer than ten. The CDR3 here is CASSGQAEQNQPQHF. In nucleotides, the CDR3 is TGTGCCAGTAGCGGACAGGCTGAACAAAATCAGCCCCAGCATTTT. The chain couples TRBV19 to TRBJ1-5; 7 nucleotides align to TRBD1. The CDR3 extends over 15 amino acids. V shed 6 bases, J shed 4 bases, and the junction held 9 bases outside the gene matches. CDR1 and CDR2 from the germline V gene are LNHDA and SQIVND (reference sequence).

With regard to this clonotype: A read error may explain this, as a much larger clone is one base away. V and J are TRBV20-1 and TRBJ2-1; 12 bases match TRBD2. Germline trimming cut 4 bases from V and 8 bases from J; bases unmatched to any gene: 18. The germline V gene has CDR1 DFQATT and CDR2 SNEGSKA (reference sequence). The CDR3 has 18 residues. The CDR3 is CSATDLGTTSGGPYEQFF. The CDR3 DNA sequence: TGCAGTGCTACAGACCTGGGGACCACTAGCGGGGGGCCCTATGAGCAGTTCTTC.

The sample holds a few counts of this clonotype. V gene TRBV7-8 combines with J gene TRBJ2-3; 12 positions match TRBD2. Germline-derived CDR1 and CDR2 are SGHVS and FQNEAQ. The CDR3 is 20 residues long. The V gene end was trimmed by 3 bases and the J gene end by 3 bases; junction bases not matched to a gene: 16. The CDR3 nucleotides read TGTGCCAGCAGCTTCTCTGAGTACTTTAGGACTAGCGGGATGACAGATACGCAGTATTTT. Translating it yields CASSFSEYFRTSGMTDTQYF. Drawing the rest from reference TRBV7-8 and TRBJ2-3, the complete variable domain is GAGVSQSPRYKVAKRGQDVALRCDPISGHVSLFWYQQALGQGPEFLTYFQNEAQLDKSGLPSDRFFAERPEGSVSTLKIQRTQQEDSAVYLCASSFSEYFRTSGMTDTQYFGPGTRLTVL.

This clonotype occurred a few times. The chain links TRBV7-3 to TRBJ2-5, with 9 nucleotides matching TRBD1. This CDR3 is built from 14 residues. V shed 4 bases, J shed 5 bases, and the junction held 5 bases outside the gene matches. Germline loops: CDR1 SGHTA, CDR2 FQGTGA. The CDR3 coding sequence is TGTGCCAGCAGCTCACAGGGGGCGCGGGAGACCCAGTACTTC. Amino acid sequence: CASSSQGARETQYF.

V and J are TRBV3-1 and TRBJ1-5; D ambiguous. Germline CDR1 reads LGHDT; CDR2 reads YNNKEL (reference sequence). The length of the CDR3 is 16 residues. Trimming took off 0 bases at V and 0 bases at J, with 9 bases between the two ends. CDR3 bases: TGTGCCAGCAGCCAAGATCAACGGTATAGCAATCAGCCCCAGCATTTT. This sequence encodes CASSQDQRYSNQPQHF.

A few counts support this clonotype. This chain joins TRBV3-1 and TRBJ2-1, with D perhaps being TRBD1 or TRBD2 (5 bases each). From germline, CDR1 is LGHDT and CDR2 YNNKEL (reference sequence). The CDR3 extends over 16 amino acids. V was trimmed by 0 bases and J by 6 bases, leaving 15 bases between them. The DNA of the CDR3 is TGTGCCAGCAGCCAAGATACGGGACCGGGTCTCAATGAGCAGTTCTTC. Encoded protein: CASSQDTGPGLNEQFF.

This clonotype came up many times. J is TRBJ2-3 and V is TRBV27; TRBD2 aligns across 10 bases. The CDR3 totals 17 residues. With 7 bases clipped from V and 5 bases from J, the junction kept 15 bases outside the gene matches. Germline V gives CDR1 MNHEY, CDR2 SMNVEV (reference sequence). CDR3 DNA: TGTGCCAGCATGCGGGGTTCGTCTAGCGGGAGTATAGATACGCAGTATTTT. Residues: CASMRGSSSGSIDTQYF.